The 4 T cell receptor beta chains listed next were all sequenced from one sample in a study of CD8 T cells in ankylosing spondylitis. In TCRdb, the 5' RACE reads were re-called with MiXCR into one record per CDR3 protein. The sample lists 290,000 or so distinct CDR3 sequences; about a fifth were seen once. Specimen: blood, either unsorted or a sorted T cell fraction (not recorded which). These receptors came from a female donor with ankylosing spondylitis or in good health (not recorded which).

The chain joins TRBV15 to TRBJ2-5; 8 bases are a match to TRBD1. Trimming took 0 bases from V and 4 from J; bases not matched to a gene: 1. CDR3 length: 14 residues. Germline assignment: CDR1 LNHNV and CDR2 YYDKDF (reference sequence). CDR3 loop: CATSREQGGETQYF. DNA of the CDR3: TGTGCCACCAGCAGAGAACAGGGGGGAGAGACCCAGTACTTC.

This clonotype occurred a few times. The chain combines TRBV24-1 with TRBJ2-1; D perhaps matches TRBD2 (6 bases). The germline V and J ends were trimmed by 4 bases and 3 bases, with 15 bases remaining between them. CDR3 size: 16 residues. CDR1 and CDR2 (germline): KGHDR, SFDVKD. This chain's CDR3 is CATSDATSKDYNEQFF. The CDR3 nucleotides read TGTGCCACCAGTGACGCTACTAGCAAAGACTACAATGAGCAGTTCTTC.

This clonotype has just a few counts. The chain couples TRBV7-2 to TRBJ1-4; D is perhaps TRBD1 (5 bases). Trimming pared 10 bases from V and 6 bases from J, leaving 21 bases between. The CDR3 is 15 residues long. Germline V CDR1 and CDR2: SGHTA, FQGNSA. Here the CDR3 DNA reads TGTGCCACAGCACAGGACGGATCATTGTATGAAAAACTGTTTTTT. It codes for CATAQDGSLYEKLFF.

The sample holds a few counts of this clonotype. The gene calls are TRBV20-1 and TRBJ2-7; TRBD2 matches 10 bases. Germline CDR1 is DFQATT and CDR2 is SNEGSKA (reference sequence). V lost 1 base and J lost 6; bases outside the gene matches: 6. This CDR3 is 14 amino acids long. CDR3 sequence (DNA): TGCAGTGCTAGAGGAGGGATAGCGGGAGGCGAGCAGTACTTC. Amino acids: CSARGGIAGGEQYF.